This TCR beta chain comes out of a study of molecular identifiers for immune sequencing clone quantification. Study in general: Replicate experiments divided RNA from about 19,000 or 110,000 naive CD8 cells into five parts and sequenced four.

V lost 4 bases and J lost 4; bases outside the gene matches: 1. Germline V gives CDR1 MNHNS, CDR2 SASEGT. CDR3 length: 13 residues. This clonotype was recorded at least ten times. Its antigen is not known. Sorting isolated naive CD8 T cells as CD8+CD4-CCR7+CD45RA+ events. Study-wide results and limits: Single-cell amounts of spiked Jurkat TCR RNA were reportedly detectable among about a million naive cells.

TCRdb called the PCR reads again in MiXCR, with one record for every CDR3 protein. The sample gives 80,000 to 95,000 distinct CDR3 sequences, around 17% of which show up once; around 0.8% is in the top ten. The receptor was derived from a human donor in good health. Some libraries in this study had Jurkat cell RNA spiked in. The J gene is TRBJ2-7, the V gene TRBV6-1, with 10 bases matching TRBD2. Sequenced material: naive CD8+ T cells from blood, with Jurkat cell RNA spiked in. Specified subset: FACS-sorted CD8+CD4-CCR7+CD45RA+ naive T cells. In DNA form, the CDR3 reads TGTGCCAGCAGTGGAGCGGGAGGGTACGAGCAGTACTTC. It is translated as CASSGAGGYEQYF.